This T cell receptor beta chain originates from a study of neurological immune-mediated disorders. 5'RACE generated cDNA with 10-nucleotide random UMIs. TCRdb recomputed calls from the 5' RACE reads with MiXCR, one row per CDR3 protein. The sample consists of about 60,000 distinct CDR3 sequences, around 10% of them appearing once. Trimming removed 6 bases at V and 6 bases at J, with 18 bases between. The CDR3 has 14 amino acids. CDR1 and CDR2 from the germline V gene are LNHNV and YYDKDF (reference sequence). This clonotype was observed many times. Its antigen is currently unknown. This sample's time point: longitudinal time-point 2. Study observations and caveats: Multiple sclerosis was found to have the least TCR clonal expansion, below healthy controls, and HTLV-1-associated myelopathy the most. None of the CDR3 amino acid sequences of expanded clones recurred across subjects, suggesting private repertoires in all groups.

The specimen was PBMCs. The V call is TRBV15, the J call TRBJ2-7; maybe TRBD2 (6 bases). The TCR sequence derives from a man aged 25-45 years in good health. Written as DNA, the CDR3 is TGTGCCACCAGACCGCCGGGAGCGGGCCCCGAGCAGTACTTC. Translation gives CATRPPGAGPEQYF.